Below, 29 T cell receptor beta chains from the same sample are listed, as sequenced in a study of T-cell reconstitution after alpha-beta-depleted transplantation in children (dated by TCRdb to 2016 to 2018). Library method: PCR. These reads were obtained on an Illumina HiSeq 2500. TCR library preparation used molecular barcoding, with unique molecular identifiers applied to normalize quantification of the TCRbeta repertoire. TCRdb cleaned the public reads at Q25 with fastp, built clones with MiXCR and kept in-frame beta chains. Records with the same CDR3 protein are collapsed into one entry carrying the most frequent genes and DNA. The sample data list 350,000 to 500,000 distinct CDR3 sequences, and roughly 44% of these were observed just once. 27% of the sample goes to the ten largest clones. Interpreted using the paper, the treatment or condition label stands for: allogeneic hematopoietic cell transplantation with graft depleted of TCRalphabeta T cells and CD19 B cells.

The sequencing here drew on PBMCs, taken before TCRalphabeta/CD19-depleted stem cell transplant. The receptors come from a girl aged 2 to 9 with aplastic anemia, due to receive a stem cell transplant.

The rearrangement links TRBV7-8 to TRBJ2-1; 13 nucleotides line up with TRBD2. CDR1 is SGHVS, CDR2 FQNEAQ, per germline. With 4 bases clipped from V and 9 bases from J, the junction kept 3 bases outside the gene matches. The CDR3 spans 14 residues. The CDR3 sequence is CASSSGTSGTEQFF. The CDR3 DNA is TGTGCCAGCAGCTCGGGGACTAGCGGGACTGAGCAGTTCTTC.

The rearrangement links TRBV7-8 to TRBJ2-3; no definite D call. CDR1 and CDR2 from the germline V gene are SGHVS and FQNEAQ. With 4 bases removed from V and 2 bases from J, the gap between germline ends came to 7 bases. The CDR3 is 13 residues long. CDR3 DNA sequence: TGTGCCAGCAGCTCAGACACCACAGATACGCAGTATTTT. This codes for CASSSDTTDTQYF.

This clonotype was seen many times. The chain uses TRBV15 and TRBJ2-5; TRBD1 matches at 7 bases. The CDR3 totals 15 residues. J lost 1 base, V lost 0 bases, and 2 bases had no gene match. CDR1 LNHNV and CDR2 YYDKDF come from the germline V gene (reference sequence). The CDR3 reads CATSRERDSQETQYF. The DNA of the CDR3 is TGTGCCACCAGCAGAGAACGGGACAGCCAAGAGACCCAGTACTTC.

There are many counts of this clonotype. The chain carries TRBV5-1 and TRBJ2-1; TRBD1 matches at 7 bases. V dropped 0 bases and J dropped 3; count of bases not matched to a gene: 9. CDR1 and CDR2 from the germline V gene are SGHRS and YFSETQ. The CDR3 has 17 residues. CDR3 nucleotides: TGCGCCAGCAGCTTGGCAGGGGGACAGAGCTACTACAATGAGCAGTTCTTC. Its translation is CASSLAGGQSYYNEQFF.

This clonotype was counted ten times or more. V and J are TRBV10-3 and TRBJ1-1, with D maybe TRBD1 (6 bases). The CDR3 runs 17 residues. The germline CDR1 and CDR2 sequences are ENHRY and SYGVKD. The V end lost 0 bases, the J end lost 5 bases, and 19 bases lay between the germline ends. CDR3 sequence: CAISESMGGRGETEAFF. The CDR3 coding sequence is TGTGCCATCAGTGAGTCAATGGGGGGGCGAGGAGAGACTGAAGCTTTCTTT.

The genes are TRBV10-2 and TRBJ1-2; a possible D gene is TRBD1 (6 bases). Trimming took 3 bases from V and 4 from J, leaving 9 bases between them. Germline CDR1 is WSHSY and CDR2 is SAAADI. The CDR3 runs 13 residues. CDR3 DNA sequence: TGCGCCAGCAGTGACGGGACAACCTATGGCTACACCTTC. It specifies CASSDGTTYGYTF.

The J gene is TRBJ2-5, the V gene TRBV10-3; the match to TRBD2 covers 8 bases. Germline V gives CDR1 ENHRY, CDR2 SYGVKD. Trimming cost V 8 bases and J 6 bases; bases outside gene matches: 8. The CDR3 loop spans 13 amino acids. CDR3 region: CAIGSAGGQTQYF. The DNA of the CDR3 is TGTGCCATCGGGTCTGCGGGAGGCCAGACCCAGTACTTC.

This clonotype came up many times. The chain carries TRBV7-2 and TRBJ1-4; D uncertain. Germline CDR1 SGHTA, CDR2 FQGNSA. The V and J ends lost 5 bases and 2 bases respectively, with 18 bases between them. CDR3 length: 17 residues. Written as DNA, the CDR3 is TGTGCCAGCAGCCAACGACTCACCCCGGGGACTAATGAAAAACTGTTTTTT. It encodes CASSQRLTPGTNEKLFF.

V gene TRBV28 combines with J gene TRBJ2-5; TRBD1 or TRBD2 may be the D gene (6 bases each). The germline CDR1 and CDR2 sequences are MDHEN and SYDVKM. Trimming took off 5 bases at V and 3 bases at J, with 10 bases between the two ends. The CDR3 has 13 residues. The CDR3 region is CASSGGLEETQYF. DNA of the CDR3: TGTGCCAGCAGTGGGGGGCTGGAAGAGACCCAGTACTTC.

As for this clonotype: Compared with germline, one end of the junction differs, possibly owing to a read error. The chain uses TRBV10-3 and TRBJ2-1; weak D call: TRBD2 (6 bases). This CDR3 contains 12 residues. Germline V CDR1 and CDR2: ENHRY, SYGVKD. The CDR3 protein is CTISELEGEQFF. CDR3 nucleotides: TGTACCATCAGTGAGCTGGAGGGGGAGCAGTTCTTC.

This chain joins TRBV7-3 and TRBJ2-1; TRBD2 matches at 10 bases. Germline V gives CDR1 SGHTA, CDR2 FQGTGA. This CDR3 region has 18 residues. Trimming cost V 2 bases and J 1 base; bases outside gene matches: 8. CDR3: CASSLRSGGVPSYNEQFF. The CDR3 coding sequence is TGTGCCAGCAGCTTACGGAGCGGGGGGGTACCATCCTACAATGAGCAGTTCTTC.

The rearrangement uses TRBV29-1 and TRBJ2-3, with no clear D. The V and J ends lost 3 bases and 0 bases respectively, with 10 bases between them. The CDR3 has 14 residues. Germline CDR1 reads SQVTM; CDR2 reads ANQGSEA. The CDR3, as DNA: TGCAGCGTTGAGTCAGATTCTAGCACAGATACGCAGTATTTT. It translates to CSVESDSSTDTQYF.

The CDR3 sequence is CSARRGAPNEKLFF. CDR3 in DNA: TGCAGTGCTAGACGGGGCGCGCCTAATGAAAAACTGTTTTTT. The V gene is TRBV20-1, the J gene TRBJ1-4; D possibly corresponds to TRBD1 (5 bases). The germline V gene encodes CDR1 DFQATT and CDR2 SNEGSKA (reference sequence). CDR3 size: 14 residues. Trimming took off 2 bases at V and 3 bases at J, with 10 bases between the two ends.

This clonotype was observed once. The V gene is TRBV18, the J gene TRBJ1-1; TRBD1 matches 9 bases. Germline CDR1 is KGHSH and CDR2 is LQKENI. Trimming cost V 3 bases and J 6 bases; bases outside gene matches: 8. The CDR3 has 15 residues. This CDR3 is CASSPRDRVGPEAFF. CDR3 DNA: TGTGCCAGCTCACCTAGGGACAGGGTGGGACCTGAAGCTTTCTTT.

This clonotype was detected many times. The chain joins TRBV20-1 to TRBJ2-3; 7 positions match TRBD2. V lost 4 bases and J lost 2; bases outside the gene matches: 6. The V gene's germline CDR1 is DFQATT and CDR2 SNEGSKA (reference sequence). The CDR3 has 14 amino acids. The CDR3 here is CSAMVSGPTDTQYF. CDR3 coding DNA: TGCAGTGCTATGGTTAGCGGGCCCACAGATACGCAGTATTTT.

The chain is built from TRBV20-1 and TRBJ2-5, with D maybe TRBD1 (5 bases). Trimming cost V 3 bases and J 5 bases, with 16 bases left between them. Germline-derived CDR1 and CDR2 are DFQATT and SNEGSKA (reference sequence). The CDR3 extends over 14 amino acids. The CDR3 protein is CSARPPGKRETQYF. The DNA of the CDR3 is TGCAGTGCTAGGCCTCCAGGGAAGAGGGAGACCCAGTACTTC.

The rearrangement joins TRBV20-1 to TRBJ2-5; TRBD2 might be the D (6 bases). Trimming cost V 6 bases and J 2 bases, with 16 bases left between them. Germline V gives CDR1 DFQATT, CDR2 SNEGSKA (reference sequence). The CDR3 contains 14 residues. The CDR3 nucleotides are TGCAGTGCATCCATGTCAGGGAGGCAAGAGACCCAGTACTTC. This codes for CSASMSGRQETQYF.

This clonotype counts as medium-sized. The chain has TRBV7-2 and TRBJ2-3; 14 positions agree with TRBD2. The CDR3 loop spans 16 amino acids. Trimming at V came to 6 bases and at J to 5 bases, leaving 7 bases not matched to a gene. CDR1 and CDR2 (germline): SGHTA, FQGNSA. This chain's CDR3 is CASSLPGLAGEDTQYF. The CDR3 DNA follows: TGTGCCAGCAGTCTCCCGGGACTAGCGGGAGAAGATACGCAGTATTTT.

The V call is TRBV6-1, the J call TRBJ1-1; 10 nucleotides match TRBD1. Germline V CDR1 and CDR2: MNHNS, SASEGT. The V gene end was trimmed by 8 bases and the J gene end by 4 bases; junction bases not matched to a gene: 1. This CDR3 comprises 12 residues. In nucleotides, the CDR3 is TGTGCCAGCGACAGGGGGCTCACTGAAGCTTTCTTT. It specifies CASDRGLTEAFF.

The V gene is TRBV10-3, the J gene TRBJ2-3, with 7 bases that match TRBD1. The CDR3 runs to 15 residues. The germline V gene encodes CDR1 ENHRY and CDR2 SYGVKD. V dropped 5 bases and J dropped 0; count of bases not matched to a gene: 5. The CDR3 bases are TGTGCCATCAGTAGACAGGGATCGAGCACAGATACGCAGTATTTT. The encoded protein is CAISRQGSSTDTQYF.

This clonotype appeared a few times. In DNA, the CDR3 is TGCGCCAGCAGCCGCCTGGGGCTGGAAGAGACCCAGTACTTC. This gives the protein CASSRLGLEETQYF. The chain employs TRBV4-1 and TRBJ2-5, with D tentatively TRBD1 (5 bases). Germline V gene lookup returns CDR1 MGHRA and CDR2 YSYEKL. The CDR3 covers 14 residues. With 4 bases removed from V and 3 bases from J, the gap between germline ends came to 12 bases.

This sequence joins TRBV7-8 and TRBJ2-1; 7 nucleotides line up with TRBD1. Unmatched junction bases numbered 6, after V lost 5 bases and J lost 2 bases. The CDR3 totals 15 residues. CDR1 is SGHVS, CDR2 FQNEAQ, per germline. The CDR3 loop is CASSLGDSTYNEQFF. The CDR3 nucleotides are TGTGCCAGCAGCCTCGGGGACAGCACCTACAATGAGCAGTTCTTC. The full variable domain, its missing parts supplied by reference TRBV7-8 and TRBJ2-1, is GAGVSQSPRYKVAKRGQDVALRCDPISGHVSLFWYQQALGQGPEFLTYFQNEAQLDKSGLPSDRFFAERPEGSVSTLKIQRTQQEDSAVYLCASSLGDSTYNEQFFGPGTRLTVL.

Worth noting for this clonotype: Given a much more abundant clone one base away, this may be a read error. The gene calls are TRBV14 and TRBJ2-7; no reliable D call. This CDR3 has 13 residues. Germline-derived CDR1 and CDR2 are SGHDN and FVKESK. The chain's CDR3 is CARSRRASYEQYF. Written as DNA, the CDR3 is TGTGCCAGAAGCCGACGGGCCTCCTACGAGCAGTACTTC.

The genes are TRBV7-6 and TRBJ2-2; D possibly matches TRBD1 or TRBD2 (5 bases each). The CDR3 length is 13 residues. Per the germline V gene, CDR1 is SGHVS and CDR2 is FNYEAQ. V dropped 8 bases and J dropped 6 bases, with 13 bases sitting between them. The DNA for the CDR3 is TGTGCCAGCCGTGGGGGTACCGCCGGGGAGCTGTTTTTT. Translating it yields CASRGGTAGELFF.

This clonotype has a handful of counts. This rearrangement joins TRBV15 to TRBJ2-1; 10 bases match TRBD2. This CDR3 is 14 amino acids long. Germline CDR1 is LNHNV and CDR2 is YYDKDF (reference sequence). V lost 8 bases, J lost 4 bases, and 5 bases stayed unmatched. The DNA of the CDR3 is TGTGCCACCGCTATAGCGGGAGGTTACAATGAGCAGTTCTTC. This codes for CATAIAGGYNEQFF.

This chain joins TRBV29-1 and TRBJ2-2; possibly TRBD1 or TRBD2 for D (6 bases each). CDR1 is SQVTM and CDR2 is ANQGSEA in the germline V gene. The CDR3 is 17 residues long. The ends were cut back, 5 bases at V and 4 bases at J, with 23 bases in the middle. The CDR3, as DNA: TGCAGCGTTCTAGCAATCACGGGGGCCATGGGCACCGGGGAGCTGTTTTTT. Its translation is CSVLAITGAMGTGELFF.

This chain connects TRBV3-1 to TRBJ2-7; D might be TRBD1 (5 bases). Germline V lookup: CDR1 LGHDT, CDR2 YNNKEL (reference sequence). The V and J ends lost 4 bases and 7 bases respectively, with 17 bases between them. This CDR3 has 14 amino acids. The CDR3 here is CASSRAQGQREQYF. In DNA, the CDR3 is TGTGCCAGCAGCCGAGCTCAGGGCCAGCGAGAGCAGTACTTC.

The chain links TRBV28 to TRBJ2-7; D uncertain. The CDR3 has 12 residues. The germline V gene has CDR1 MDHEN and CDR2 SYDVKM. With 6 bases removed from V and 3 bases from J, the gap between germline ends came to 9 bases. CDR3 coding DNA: TGTGCCAGCAGGACGGATCGCTACGAGCAGTACTTC. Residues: CASRTDRYEQYF. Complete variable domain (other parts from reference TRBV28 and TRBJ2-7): DVKVTQSSRYLVKRTGEKVFLECVQDMDHENMFWYRQDPGLGLRLIYFSYDVKMKEKGDIPEGYSVSREKKERFSLILESASTNQTSMYLCASRTDRYEQYFGPGTRLTVT.

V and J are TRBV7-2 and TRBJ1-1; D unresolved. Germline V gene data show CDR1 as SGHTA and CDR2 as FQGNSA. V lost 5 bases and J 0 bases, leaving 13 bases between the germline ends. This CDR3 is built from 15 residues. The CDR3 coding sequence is TGTGCCAGCAGCCTTGCCCATATTATGAACACTGAAGCTTTCTTT. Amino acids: CASSLAHIMNTEAFF.